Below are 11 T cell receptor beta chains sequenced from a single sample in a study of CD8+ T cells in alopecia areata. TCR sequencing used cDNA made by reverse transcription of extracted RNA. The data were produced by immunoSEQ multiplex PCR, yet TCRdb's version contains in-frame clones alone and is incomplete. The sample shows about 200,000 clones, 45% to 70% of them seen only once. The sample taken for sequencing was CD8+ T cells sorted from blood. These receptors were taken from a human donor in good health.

The CDR3 DNA follows: TGTGCCAGCAGCTCGGGACAGGGGGCCTACGAGCAGTACTTC. As protein: CASSSGQGAYEQYF. The V gene is TRBV7-9, the J gene TRBJ2-7, with TRBD1 matching 11 bases. The CDR3 has 14 residues. CDR1 is SEHNR and CDR2 is FQNEAQ in the germline V gene (reference sequence). Trimming took 4 bases from V and 2 from J; bases not matched to a gene: 1.

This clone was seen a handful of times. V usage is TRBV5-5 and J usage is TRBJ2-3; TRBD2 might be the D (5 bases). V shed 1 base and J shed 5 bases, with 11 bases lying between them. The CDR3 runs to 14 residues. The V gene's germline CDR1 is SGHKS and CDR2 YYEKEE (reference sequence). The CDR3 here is CASSLKRAGDTQYF. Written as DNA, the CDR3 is TGTGCCAGCAGCTTGAAGAGGGCCGGAGATACGCAGTATTTT.

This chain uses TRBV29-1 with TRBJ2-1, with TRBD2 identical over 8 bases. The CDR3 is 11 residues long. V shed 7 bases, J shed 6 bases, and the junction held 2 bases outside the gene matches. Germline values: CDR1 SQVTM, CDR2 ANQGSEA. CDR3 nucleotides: TGCAGCGCCCGGGGGGGCAATGAGCAGTTCTTC. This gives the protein CSARGGNEQFF.

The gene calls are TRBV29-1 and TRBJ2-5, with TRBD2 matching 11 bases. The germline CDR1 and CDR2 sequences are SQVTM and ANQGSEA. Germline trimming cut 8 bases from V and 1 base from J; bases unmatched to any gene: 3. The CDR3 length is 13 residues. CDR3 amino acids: CSTLAGGQETQYF. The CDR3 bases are TGCAGCACCCTAGCGGGGGGCCAAGAGACCCAGTACTTC.

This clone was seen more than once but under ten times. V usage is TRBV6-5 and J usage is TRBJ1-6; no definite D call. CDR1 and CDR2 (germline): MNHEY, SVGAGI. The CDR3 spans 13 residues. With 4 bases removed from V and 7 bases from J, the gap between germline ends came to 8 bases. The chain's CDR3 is CASSSRENSPLHF. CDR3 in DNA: TGTGCCAGCAGTTCTAGGGAAAATTCACCCCTCCACTTT.

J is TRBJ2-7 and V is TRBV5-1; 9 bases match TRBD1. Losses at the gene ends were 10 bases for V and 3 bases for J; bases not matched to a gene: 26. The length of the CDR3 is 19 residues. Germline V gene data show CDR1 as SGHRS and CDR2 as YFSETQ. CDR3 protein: CAPPTRGDRVGLSGYEQYF. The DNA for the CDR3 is TGCGCCCCCCCGACCCGGGGGGACAGGGTTGGACTAAGCGGCTACGAGCAGTACTTC.

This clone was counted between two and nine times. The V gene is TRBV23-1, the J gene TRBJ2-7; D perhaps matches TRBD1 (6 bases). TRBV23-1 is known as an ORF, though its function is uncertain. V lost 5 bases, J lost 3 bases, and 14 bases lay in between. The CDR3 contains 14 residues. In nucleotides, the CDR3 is TGCGCCAGCAGTGGGACACCTCCCCTCTACGAGCAGTACTTC. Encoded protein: CASSGTPPLYEQYF.

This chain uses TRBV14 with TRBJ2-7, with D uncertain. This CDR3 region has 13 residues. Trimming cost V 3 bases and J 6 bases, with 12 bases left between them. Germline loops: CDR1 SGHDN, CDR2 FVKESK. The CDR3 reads CASSHPRPFEQYF. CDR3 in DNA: TGTGCCAGCAGCCATCCCAGACCTTTCGAGCAGTACTTC.

CDR3 sequence reads: CASLGQGYDWAFF. The DNA for the CDR3 is TGTGCCAGCTTGGGACAGGGTTATGATTGGGCTTTCTTT. This rearrangement joins TRBV28 to TRBJ1-1; 9 nucleotides match TRBD1. The CDR3 extends over 13 amino acids. Unmatched junction bases numbered 12, after V lost 8 bases and J lost 11 bases. Per the germline V gene, CDR1 is MDHEN and CDR2 is SYDVKM.

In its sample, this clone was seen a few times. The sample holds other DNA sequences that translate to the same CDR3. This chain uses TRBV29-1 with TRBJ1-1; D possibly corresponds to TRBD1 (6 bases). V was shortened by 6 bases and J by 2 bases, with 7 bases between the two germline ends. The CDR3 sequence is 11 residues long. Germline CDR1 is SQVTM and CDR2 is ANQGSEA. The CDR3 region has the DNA TGCAGCGTGGACAGAAACACTGAAGCTTTCTTT. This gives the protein CSVDRNTEAFF.

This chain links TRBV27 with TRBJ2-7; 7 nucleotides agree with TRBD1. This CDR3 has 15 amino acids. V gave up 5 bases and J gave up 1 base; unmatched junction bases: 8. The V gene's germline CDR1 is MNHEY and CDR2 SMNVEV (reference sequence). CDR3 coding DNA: TGTGCCAGCAGTCCCGACCCGACAGGGTCCTACGAGCAGTACTTC. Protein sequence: CASSPDPTGSYEQYF.